The 30 T cell receptor beta chains given below trace back to one sample, sequenced in a study of T cells in Graves' hyperthyroidism and ophthalmopathy. TCR beta CDR3 region amplification was performed from RNA transcripts. The primer set for the first-round RT-PCR of the TCR CDR3 was HTBI. TCRdb used MiXCR to reprocess the multiplex PCR reads, holding one entry per CDR3 protein. The profile shows over 500,000 distinct CDR3 sequences, 40% to 50% of them singletons. The sample comprised peripheral blood or thyroid tissue (not recorded which). Source of these receptors: an adult woman with Graves' disease, either hyperthyroidism or ophthalmopathy (not recorded which).

The chain joins TRBV11-2 to TRBJ2-5; the match to TRBD1 covers 7 bases. Germline V gene sequence: CDR1 SGHAT, CDR2 FQNNGV. J was trimmed by 5 bases and V by 6 bases; bases with no gene match: 15. The CDR3 spans 16 residues. The CDR3 nucleotides read TGTGCCAGCAGTCAGACAGGGCCCGCCTTCCCCGAGACCCAGTACTTC. This encodes CASSQTGPAFPETQYF.

The CDR3: CASFLGRGYTF. The CDR3 coding sequence is TGTGCCAGCTTCTTAGGCAGAGGCTACACCTTC. The chain links TRBV7-9 to TRBJ1-2; no clear D gene. Looked up from germline, CDR1 is SEHNR and CDR2 is FQNEAQ (reference sequence). This CDR3 region has 11 residues. Trimming pared 8 bases from V and 8 bases from J, leaving 12 bases between.

This clonotype was picked up many times. The J gene is TRBJ2-7, the V gene TRBV6-1, with 9 positions matching TRBD1. The CDR3 sequence is 14 residues long. J was trimmed by 4 bases and V by 5 bases; bases with no gene match: 6. Germline V gene data show CDR1 as MNHNS and CDR2 as SASEGT. CDR3 in DNA: TGTGCCAGCAGTTCCCCGGGACAGGGTTACGAGCAGTACTTC. This codes for CASSSPGQGYEQYF.

The sample holds many counts of this clonotype. V and J are TRBV4-2 and TRBJ1-5; D remains unclear. V dropped 11 bases and J dropped 4 bases, with 15 bases sitting between them. This CDR3 spans 13 amino acids. Germline CDR1 is LGHNA and CDR2 is YNFKEQ. The CDR3 protein is CASSRGQNQPQHF. The CDR3 bases are TGTGCCTCGTCCCGAGGGCAGAATCAGCCCCAGCATTTT.

This clonotype was picked up one time. This may be a read error, as it is one base from a much larger clone. This chain links TRBV29-1 with TRBJ2-2; D is ambiguous. Trimming stripped 2 bases from V and 3 bases from J, with 10 bases between. The germline gives CDR1 SQVTM, CDR2 ANQGSEA. The CDR3 extends over 14 amino acids. The CDR3 reads CSVERAAHTGELFF. CDR3 bases: TGCAGCGTTGAAAGGGCGGCGCACACCGGGGAGCTGTTTTTT.

This clonotype was recorded at least ten times. The chain employs TRBV29-1 and TRBJ2-2, with D possibly being TRBD2 (6 bases). The CDR3 runs 13 residues. CDR1 is SQVTM, CDR2 ANQGSEA, per germline. Trimming left V 3 bases short and J 5 bases short, with 10 bases between. The CDR3 DNA reads as TGCAGCGTTGAGGCGGGAAGGACCGGGGAGCTGTTTTTT. Protein: CSVEAGRTGELFF.

At least ten counts were recorded for this clonotype. The rearrangement joins TRBV6-1 to TRBJ1-5; a possible D gene is TRBD1 (5 bases). The CDR3 covers 14 residues. Germline V gene lookup returns CDR1 MNHNS and CDR2 SASEGT. V lost 0 bases and J lost 6, with 9 bases in between. This CDR3 reads CASSEAGGAQPQHF. The CDR3 DNA reads as TGTGCCAGCAGTGAAGCGGGTGGGGCTCAGCCCCAGCATTTT.

The chain has TRBV20-1 and TRBJ1-5, with D unclear. Germline V gives CDR1 DFQATT, CDR2 SNEGSKA (reference sequence). CDR3 length: 12 amino acids. Trimming pared 1 base from V and 4 bases from J, leaving 5 bases between. The CDR3 reads CSARGENQPQHF. CDR3 bases: TGCAGTGCTAGAGGCGAAAATCAGCCCCAGCATTTT.

The V and J genes are TRBV24-1 and TRBJ2-7; TRBD1 might be the D (6 bases). The V gene's germline CDR1 is KGHDR and CDR2 SFDVKD. This CDR3 contains 14 residues. The V gene lost 4 bases and the J gene lost 2 bases, with 11 bases spanning the gap. CDR3 sequence: CATSESAGAYEQYF. The CDR3, as DNA: TGTGCCACCAGTGAGAGTGCAGGGGCCTACGAGCAGTACTTC.

About this clonotype: A much more abundant neighbour one base away suggests this may be a read error. V is TRBV7-9 and J is TRBJ2-7, with D perhaps matching TRBD1 or TRBD2 (5 bases each). The V end was cut by 5 bases, the J end by 0 bases, with 11 bases between. The CDR3 spans 14 residues. CDR1 and CDR2 (germline): SEHNR, FQNEAQ (reference sequence). In nucleotides, the CDR3 is TGTGCCAGCAGCCACCGGGACGACTCCTACGAGCAGTACTTC. Its protein product is CASSHRDDSYEQYF.

This clonotype was recorded many times. This chain connects TRBV9 to TRBJ2-2, with TRBD2 identical over 8 bases. Germline trimming cut 1 base from V and 7 bases from J; bases unmatched to any gene: 6. From germline, CDR1 is SGDLS and CDR2 YYNGEE. There are 15 residues in the CDR3. CDR3 sequence: CASSVTSGSGGELFF. DNA of the CDR3: TGTGCCAGCAGCGTAACCAGCGGGAGCGGCGGGGAGCTGTTTTTT.

The chain links TRBV20-1 to TRBJ1-2; weak D call: TRBD1 (6 bases). V was shortened by 5 bases and J by 5 bases, with 18 bases between the two germline ends. The CDR3 has 14 amino acids. CDR1 and CDR2 (germline): DFQATT, SNEGSKA (reference sequence). The CDR3 spells CSAYTRDTYYGYTF. The CDR3 region has the DNA TGCAGTGCTTATACCCGGGACACATATTATGGCTACACCTTC.

This chain links TRBV14 with TRBJ2-7; tentatively, D is TRBD1 (5 bases). The J call may be mistaken, given a closer DNA end match to TRBJ2-5. From germline, CDR1 is SGHDN and CDR2 FVKESK. The CDR3 contains 14 residues. For the CDR3, the DNA is TGTGCCAGCAGCCAAGATACAGGTACGGAGACCCAGTACTTC. Translating it yields CASSQDTGTETQYF.

This chain connects TRBV20-1 to TRBJ1-5; tentatively, D is TRBD1 (5 bases). Germline V lookup: CDR1 DFQATT, CDR2 SNEGSKA (reference sequence). Between the trimmed V and J ends, which lost 3 bases and 7 bases, there was a span of 16 bases. The CDR3 consists of 14 residues. The CDR3 is CSARDQGVWQPQHF. The DNA of the CDR3 is TGCAGTGCTAGGGATCAGGGTGTATGGCAGCCCCAGCATTTT.

The V and J genes are TRBV13 and TRBJ2-5; maybe TRBD1 (5 bases). CDR1 and CDR2 from the germline V gene are PRHDT and FYEKMQ (reference sequence). The CDR3 runs to 12 residues. The ends were cut back, 5 bases at V and 5 bases at J, with 9 bases in the middle. CDR3 coding DNA: TGTGCCAGCAGCCAGGGTTGGGAGACCCAGTACTTC. It translates to CASSQGWETQYF.

The CDR3 reads CASSYVAGANVLTF. In DNA, the CDR3 is TGTGCCAGCAGTTACGTTGCTGGGGCCAACGTCCTGACTTTC. The rearrangement uses TRBV6-2 or TRBV6-3 and TRBJ2-6; no clear D. The CDR3 extends over 14 amino acids. The V end was cut by 2 bases, the J end by 2 bases, with 4 bases between. Germline CDR1 MNHEY, CDR2 SVGEGT.

V and J are TRBV20-1 and TRBJ2-3; tentative D call: TRBD1 (6 bases). The end of the DNA fits TRBJ2-7 better, so the J call may be wrong. The CDR3 is 15 amino acids. CDR1 DFQATT and CDR2 SNEGSKA come from the germline V gene (reference sequence). DNA of the CDR3: TGCAGTGCTCCTACAAGGGGGAAGGGGATTAACGAGCAGTACTTC. Its translation is CSAPTRGKGINEQYF.

This chain joins TRBV5-5 and TRBJ2-7; TRBD1 matches at 7 bases. From germline, CDR1 is SGHKS and CDR2 YYEKEE (reference sequence). The CDR3 has 14 residues. V shed 4 bases and J 2 bases; nucleotides not matched to a gene: 6. The CDR3 sequence is CASSRSTGPYEQYF. The DNA of the CDR3 is TGTGCCAGCAGCCGCTCGACAGGGCCCTACGAGCAGTACTTC.

The V gene is TRBV6-2 or TRBV6-3, the J gene TRBJ2-3; tentatively, D is TRBD2 (6 bases). The V gene's germline CDR1 is MNHEY and CDR2 SVGEGT. The V end lost 5 bases, the J end lost 6 bases, and 15 bases lay between the germline ends. This CDR3 comprises 14 residues. CDR3 nucleotides: TGTGCCAGCAGTCCGGGACTCATGAGGGATACGCAGTATTTT. Amino acids: CASSPGLMRDTQYF.

This clonotype was counted between two and nine times. A clone one base away is much larger, so this may be a read error. The V gene is TRBV7-9, the J gene TRBJ2-5, with D possibly being TRBD1 or TRBD2 (6 bases each). Trimming stripped 6 bases from V and 3 bases from J, with 8 bases between. The germline V gene has CDR1 SEHNR and CDR2 FQNEAQ (reference sequence). The CDR3 consists of 12 residues. This CDR3 reads CASRGGKETQYF. The CDR3 DNA reads TGTGCCAGCAGAGGGGGGAAAGAGACCCAGTACTTC.

The chain links TRBV7-2 to TRBJ2-5, with D unclear. There are 13 residues in the CDR3. Germline V gene sequence: CDR1 SGHTA, CDR2 FQGNSA. V was shortened by 5 bases and J by 9 bases, with 16 bases between the two germline ends. The CDR3 region is CASSMGNPQPQYF. DNA of the CDR3: TGTGCCAGCAGCATGGGGAACCCTCAGCCCCAGTACTTC.

This clonotype occurred a few times. CDR3: CAISPSGISREQYF. Here the CDR3 DNA reads TGTGCCATCAGCCCTAGCGGGATTTCACGCGAGCAGTACTTC. The gene calls are TRBV10-3 and TRBJ2-7, with TRBD2 identical over 9 bases. Germline-derived CDR1 and CDR2 are ENHRY and SYGVKD. This CDR3 has 14 residues. Trimming at V came to 6 bases and at J to 6 bases, leaving 9 bases not matched to a gene.

The table lists this clonotype with many counts. This CDR3 reads CASTDRGSNEKLFF. In nucleotides, the CDR3 is TGTGCCAGCACGGACAGGGGGTCGAATGAAAAACTGTTTTTT. V usage is TRBV25-1 and J usage is TRBJ1-4; 10 bases match TRBD1. J was trimmed by 5 bases and V by 7 bases; bases with no gene match: 4. The CDR3 is 14 amino acids. Germline V CDR1 and CDR2: MGHDK, SYGVNS.

This clonotype has a count of ten or more. The genes are TRBV2 and TRBJ1-1; D remains unclear. This CDR3 is built from 14 residues. CDR1 is SNHLY, CDR2 FYNNEI, per germline. The V gene lost 6 bases and the J gene lost 5 bases, with 16 bases spanning the gap. CDR3 sequence (DNA): TGTGCCAGCAGACGGACGGGAGGAGGTACTGAAGCTTTCTTT. This encodes CASRRTGGGTEAFF.

This clonotype was observed once. For the CDR3, the DNA is TGTGCCAGTGGTGTTGGATACAATGAGCAGTTCTTC. It translates to CASGVGYNEQFF. The chain is built from TRBV19 and TRBJ2-1; no clear D gene. This CDR3 spans 12 amino acids. CDR1 is LNHDA, CDR2 SQIVND, per germline (reference sequence). Trimming stripped 8 bases from V and 4 bases from J, with 9 bases between.

A few counts support this clonotype. This chain connects TRBV7-9 to TRBJ2-7, with D tentatively TRBD2 (5 bases). CDR1 is SEHNR, CDR2 FQNEAQ, per germline (reference sequence). CDR3 size: 13 residues. Trimming removed 1 base at V and 7 bases at J, with 11 bases between. CDR3 bases: TGTGCCAGCAGCTTAGAGCGGTTCAATGAGCAGTACTTC. Its protein product is CASSLERFNEQYF.

Note on this clonotype: An end of the junction differs from the germline gene, which may be a read error. The CDR3: CGATGWGGDSYEQYF. The CDR3 region has the DNA TGCGGTGCTACCGGGTGGGGGGGCGACTCCTACGAGCAGTACTTC. J is TRBJ2-7 and V is TRBV20-1; weak D call: TRBD2 (7 bases). CDR1 and CDR2 (germline): DFQATT, SNEGSKA (reference sequence). The CDR3 runs to 15 residues.

V usage is TRBV7-9 and J usage is TRBJ1-2, with D possibly matching TRBD1 (6 bases). Germline-derived CDR1 and CDR2 are SEHNR and FQNEAQ (reference sequence). The CDR3 consists of 15 residues. With 0 bases removed from V and 6 bases from J, the gap between germline ends came to 14 bases. CDR3 loop: CASSLAFAGADGYTF. In nucleotides, the CDR3 is TGTGCCAGCAGCTTAGCTTTCGCAGGGGCGGATGGCTACACCTTC.

The table lists this clonotype with many counts. This chain uses TRBV12-3 or TRBV12-4 with TRBJ1-1; D call uncertain. The V end was cut by 6 bases, the J end by 4 bases, with 9 bases between. The CDR3 spans 12 residues. This chain's CDR3 is CASRSGPTEAFF. DNA of the CDR3: TGTGCCAGCAGGTCCGGTCCCACTGAAGCTTTCTTT.

Ten or more counts support this clonotype. V usage is TRBV20-1 and J usage is TRBJ1-1; D unresolved. This CDR3 is built from 14 residues. The V gene lost 0 bases and the J gene lost 0 bases, with 8 bases spanning the gap. Germline values: CDR1 DFQATT, CDR2 SNEGSKA (reference sequence). Written as DNA, the CDR3 is TGCAGTGCTAGAGACGCCAGCCTGAACACTGAAGCTTTCTTT. Amino acids: CSARDASLNTEAFF.